This T cell receptor (beta chain) was profiled in a study of T cells in Graves' hyperthyroidism and ophthalmopathy. Study-level points and caveats: The blood repertoire included most of the expanded thyroid clonotypes above 0.001.

Template material for amplifying TCR beta CDR3 regions consisted of RNA transcripts. The HTBI set primed first-round TCR CDR3 RT-PCR. TCRdb re-called the multiplex PCR reads through MiXCR, storing one row per CDR3 protein. The data show 540,000 or so distinct CDR3 sequences, about 45% seen once. There are 14 residues in the CDR3. Germline CDR1 and CDR2: SQVTM and ANQGSEA. Trimming removed 8 bases at V and 1 base at J, with 17 bases between. Turning to this clonotype: The antigen remains undetermined.

Sample: peripheral blood or thyroid tissue (not recorded which). V gene TRBV29-1 combines with J gene TRBJ1-2; D is perhaps TRBD1 (5 bases). This receptor was taken from an adult woman with Graves' disease, either hyperthyroidism or ophthalmopathy (not recorded which). CDR3 sequence: CSLSDNWINYGYTF. CDR3 bases: TGCAGCTTATCGGACAATTGGATTAACTATGGCTACACCTTC.